This TCR beta chain was obtained from a study of T cells in localized non-small cell lung cancer. Study-level points and caveats: Uninvolved adjacent lung showed higher T cell clonality than tumor. Heterogeneity cannot be ruled out, as sequencing used one tumor region only. Greater blood T cell density accompanied longer overall survival.

V dropped 3 bases and J dropped 4; count of bases not matched to a gene: 4. The germline V gene has CDR1 LNHDA and CDR2 SQIVND (reference sequence). The CDR3 consists of 14 residues. The data were produced by immunoSEQ multiplex PCR, yet TCRdb's version contains in-frame clones alone and is incomplete. The data hold about 24,000 clones, with around 82% observed a single time. Concerning this clone: Antigen: not known.

This sample comprised PBMCs, obtained before any cancer treatment. This clonotype originated in a man between 35 and 75 years old with stage II lung adenocarcinoma. This chain connects TRBV19 to TRBJ1-1; 8 nucleotides align to TRBD1. CDR3 region: CASSIRGQGTEAFF. In DNA form, the CDR3 reads TGTGCCAGTAGTATCAGGGGGCAAGGCACTGAAGCTTTCTTT.